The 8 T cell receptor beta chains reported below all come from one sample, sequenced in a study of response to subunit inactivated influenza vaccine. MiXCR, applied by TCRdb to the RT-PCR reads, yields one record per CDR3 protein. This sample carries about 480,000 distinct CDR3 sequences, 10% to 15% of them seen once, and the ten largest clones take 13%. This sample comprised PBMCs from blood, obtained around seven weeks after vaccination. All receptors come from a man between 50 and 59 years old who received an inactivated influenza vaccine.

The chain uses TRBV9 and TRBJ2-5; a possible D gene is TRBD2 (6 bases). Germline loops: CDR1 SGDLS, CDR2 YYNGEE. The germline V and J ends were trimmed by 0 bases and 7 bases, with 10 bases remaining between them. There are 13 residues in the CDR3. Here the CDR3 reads CASSVDGSGTQYF. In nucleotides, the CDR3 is TGTGCCAGCAGCGTAGACGGTAGCGGGACCCAGTACTTC.

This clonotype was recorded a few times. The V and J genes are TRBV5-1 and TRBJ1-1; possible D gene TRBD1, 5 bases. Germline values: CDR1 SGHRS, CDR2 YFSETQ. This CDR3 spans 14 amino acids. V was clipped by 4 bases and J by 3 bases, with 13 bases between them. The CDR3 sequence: CASSLRGVDTEAFF. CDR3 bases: TGCGCCAGCAGCCTGAGGGGTGTGGACACTGAAGCTTTCTTT.

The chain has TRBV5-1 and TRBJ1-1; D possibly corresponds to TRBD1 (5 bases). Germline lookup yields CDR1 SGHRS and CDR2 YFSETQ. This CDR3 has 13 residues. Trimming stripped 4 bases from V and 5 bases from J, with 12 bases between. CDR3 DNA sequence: TGCGCCAGCAGCGATACAGGAACTACTGAAGCTTTCTTT. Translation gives CASSDTGTTEAFF.

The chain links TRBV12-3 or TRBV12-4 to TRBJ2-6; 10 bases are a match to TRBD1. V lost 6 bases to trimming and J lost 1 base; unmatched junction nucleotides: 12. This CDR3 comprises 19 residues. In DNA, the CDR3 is TGTGCCAGCAGAGGCCTTCGGACAGGGGGATTTTCTGGGGCCAACGTCCTGACTTTC. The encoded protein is CASRGLRTGGFSGANVLTF.

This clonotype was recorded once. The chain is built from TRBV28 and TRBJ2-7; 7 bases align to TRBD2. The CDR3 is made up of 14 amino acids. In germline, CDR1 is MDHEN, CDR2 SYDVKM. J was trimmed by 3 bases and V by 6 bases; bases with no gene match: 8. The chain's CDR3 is CASRETSQIYEQYF. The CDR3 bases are TGTGCCAGCAGGGAGACTAGCCAGATCTACGAGCAGTACTTC.

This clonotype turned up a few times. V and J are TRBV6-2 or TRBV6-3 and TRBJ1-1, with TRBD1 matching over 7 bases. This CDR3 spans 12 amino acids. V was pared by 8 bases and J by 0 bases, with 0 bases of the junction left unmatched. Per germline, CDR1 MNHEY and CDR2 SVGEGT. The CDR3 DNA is TGTGCCAGCGGGACAGTGAACACTGAAGCTTTCTTT. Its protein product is CASGTVNTEAFF.

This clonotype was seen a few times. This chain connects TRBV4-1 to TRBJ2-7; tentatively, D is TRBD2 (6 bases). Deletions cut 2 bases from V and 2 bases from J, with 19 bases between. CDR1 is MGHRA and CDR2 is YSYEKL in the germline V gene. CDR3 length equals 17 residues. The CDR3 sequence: CASSQTTDGGKPYEQYF. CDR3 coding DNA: TGCGCCAGCAGCCAAACCACTGACGGGGGAAAGCCCTACGAGCAGTACTTC.

DNA for the CDR3: TGTGCCAGCAGCGACCGTGGACAGGGACGCTACGAGCAGTACTTC. This encodes CASSDRGQGRYEQYF. V and J are TRBV7-2 and TRBJ2-7, with 8 bases matching TRBD1. V was pared by 5 bases and J by 3 bases, with 9 bases of the junction left unmatched. The V gene's germline CDR1 is SGHTA and CDR2 FQGNSA. The CDR3 consists of 15 residues. Full variable domain (missing parts from reference TRBV7-2 and TRBJ2-7): GAGVSQSPSNKVTEKGKDVELRCDPISGHTALYWYRQSLGQGLEFLIYFQGNSAPDKSGLPSDRFSAERTGGSVSTLTIQRTQQEDSAVYLCASSDRGQGRYEQYFGPGTRLTVT.